Listed here are 13 T cell receptor beta chains from one sample, sequenced in a study of shared clonotypes between healthy human individuals. Libraries were prepared by immunoSEQ multiplex PCR; TCRdb keeps only in-frame clonotypes and omits some of them. Found here are about 2.5 million clones, around 92% of them singletons; the top ten hold 0.37%. The sample comprised naive CD4+ T cells from PBMCs. Subset reported: CD45RA+ positively selected. These receptors were taken from a man between 18 and 29 years old in good health. Some clones in this sample may be carry-over from other donors' samples.

The chain recombines TRBV20-1 with TRBJ2-1; weak D call: TRBD1 (5 bases). Germline CDR1 reads DFQATT; CDR2 reads SNEGSKA (reference sequence). Trimming pared 5 bases from V and 16 bases from J, leaving 18 bases between. The CDR3 runs to 11 residues. CDR3 loop: CSAPLGANNFF. As DNA, the CDR3 is TGCAGTGCTCCTCTTGGGGCTAACAACTTCTTC.

V is TRBV19 and J is TRBJ1-3; 7 bases agree with TRBD1. CDR1 is LNHDA and CDR2 is SQIVND in the germline V gene (reference sequence). V shed 4 bases, J shed 0 bases, and the junction held 3 bases outside the gene matches. The length of the CDR3 is 15 residues. The CDR3 sequence: CASSRGTASGNTIYF. CDR3 nucleotide sequence: TGTGCCAGTAGTAGAGGGACAGCCTCTGGAAACACCATATATTTT.

The V gene is TRBV5-4, the J gene TRBJ1-1; tentatively, D is TRBD1 (5 bases). The CDR3 is made up of 14 amino acids. Trimming pared 2 bases from V and 2 bases from J, leaving 10 bases between. Germline V gene data show CDR1 as SGHNT and CDR2 as YYREEE (reference sequence). CDR3 nucleotides: TGTGCCAGCAGCTTCAGGGACCTAAACACTGAAGCTTTCTTT. Protein sequence: CASSFRDLNTEAFF.

This sequence joins TRBV4-3 and TRBJ2-3; D is uncertain. The germline CDR1 and CDR2 sequences are LGHNA and YSLEER. V lost 0 bases, J lost 2 bases, and 6 bases lay in between. There are 14 residues in the CDR3. The CDR3 coding sequence is TGCGCCAGCAGCCAAGATAAATTCACAGATACGCAGTATTTT. Residues: CASSQDKFTDTQYF.

The chain is built from TRBV5-5 and TRBJ2-1; D is unresolved. Germline V CDR1 and CDR2: SGHKS, YYEKEE (reference sequence). CDR3 length equals 11 residues. V lost 2 bases and J 8 bases, leaving 5 bases between the germline ends. CDR3 region: CASSLEDEQFF. In DNA form, the CDR3 reads TGTGCCAGCAGCTTAGAGGATGAGCAGTTCTTC.

With regard to this clone: The sample has other DNA sequences that encode this CDR3 too. The chain links TRBV20-1 to TRBJ2-2; D not certain. This CDR3 comprises 11 residues. V lost 1 base, J lost 7 bases, and 4 bases lay in between. The V gene's germline CDR1 is DFQATT and CDR2 SNEGSKA (reference sequence). CDR3: CSARGSGELFF. The DNA for the CDR3 is TGCAGTGCTAGAGGTAGCGGGGAGCTGTTTTTT.

This chain uses TRBV5-6 with TRBJ1-5; D gene ambiguous. Germline V gene lookup returns CDR1 SGHDT and CDR2 YYEEEE. The V end lost 1 base, the J end lost 5 bases, and 16 bases lay between the germline ends. There are 16 residues in the CDR3. The CDR3 nucleotides are TGTGCCAGCAGCTTGAGGCAGACTAAGAATTATCAGCCCCAGCATTTT. Protein sequence: CASSLRQTKNYQPQHF.

The chain employs TRBV5-4 and TRBJ2-2, with 7 bases aligning to TRBD1. V trimming: 4 bases; J trimming: 8 bases; junction bases outside the gene matches: 11. The CDR3 has 15 amino acids. The germline CDR1 and CDR2 sequences are SGHNT and YYREEE (reference sequence). CDR3 loop: CASSGDRVLMGELFF. In DNA form, the CDR3 reads TGTGCCAGCAGCGGCGACAGGGTCCTAATGGGGGAGCTGTTTTTT.

The chain employs TRBV6-1 and TRBJ1-5, with a tentative D call TRBD1 (6 bases). Deletions cut 6 bases from V and 3 bases from J, with 12 bases between. Germline CDR1 and CDR2: MNHNS and SASEGT. There are 14 residues in the CDR3. CDR3: CASRETGPNQPQHF. The CDR3 coding sequence is TGTGCCAGCAGAGAGACAGGACCCAATCAGCCCCAGCATTTT.

This rearrangement joins TRBV7-2 to TRBJ1-2; possibly TRBD1 for D (6 bases). Germline CDR1 reads SGHTA; CDR2 reads FQGNSA. Trimming removed 5 bases from V and 8 bases from J, with 21 bases in between. This CDR3 comprises 15 residues. In DNA, the CDR3 is TGTGCCAGCAGCACTTCAGGGGTGAGAATGGGCGGCTACACCTTC. Its translation is CASSTSGVRMGGYTF. Supplemented by reference TRBV7-2 and TRBJ1-2, the full variable domain reads GAGVSQSPSNKVTEKGKDVELRCDPISGHTALYWYRQSLGQGLEFLIYFQGNSAPDKSGLPSDRFSAERTGGSVSTLTIQRTQQEDSAVYLCASSTSGVRMGGYTFGSGTRLTVV.

The chain links TRBV28 to TRBJ2-5, with a weak D call TRBD2 (5 bases). In germline, CDR1 is MDHEN, CDR2 SYDVKM. V lost 3 bases, J lost 3 bases, and 8 bases lay in between. The CDR3 has 13 residues. As DNA, the CDR3 is TGTGCCAGCAGTTTTGGGGAGAAAGAGACCCAGTACTTC. Its protein is CASSFGEKETQYF.

The rearrangement links TRBV5-1 to TRBJ2-1; 10 positions agree with TRBD2. The germline V gene encodes CDR1 SGHRS and CDR2 YFSETQ. This CDR3 comprises 15 residues. The J segment lost 12 bases and the V segment lost 4 bases, leaving 13 bases of the junction unmatched. The CDR3 DNA reads as TGCGCCAGCAGCCTCGGACTAGCGGAGTCTCGGGGGCAGTTCTTC. Protein sequence: CASSLGLAESRGQFF. Together with reference TRBV5-1 and TRBJ2-1, the CDR3 gives the full variable domain: KAGVTQTPRYLIKTRGQQVTLSCSPISGHRSVSWYQQTPGQGLQFLFEYFSETQRNKGNFPGRFSGRQFSNSRSEMNVSTLELGDSALYLCASSLGLAESRGQFFGPGTRLTVL.

CDR3 coding DNA: TGTGCCAGCAGTGAAGAGAGATTGAAGGGCTACACCTTC. The encoded protein is CASSEERLKGYTF. The V and J genes are TRBV2 and TRBJ1-2, with D unclear. V lost 1 base, J lost 8 bases, and 11 bases lay in between. CDR1 SNHLY and CDR2 FYNNEI come from the germline V gene. The CDR3 extends over 13 amino acids.